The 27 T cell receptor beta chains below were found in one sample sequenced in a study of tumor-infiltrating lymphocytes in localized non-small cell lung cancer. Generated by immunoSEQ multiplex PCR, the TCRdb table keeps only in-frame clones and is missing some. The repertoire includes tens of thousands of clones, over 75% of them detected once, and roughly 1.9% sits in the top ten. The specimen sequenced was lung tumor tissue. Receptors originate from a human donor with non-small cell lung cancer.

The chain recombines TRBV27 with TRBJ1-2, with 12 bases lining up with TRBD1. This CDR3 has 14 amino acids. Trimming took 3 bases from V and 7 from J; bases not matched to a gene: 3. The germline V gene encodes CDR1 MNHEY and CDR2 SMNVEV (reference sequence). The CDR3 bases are TGTGCCAGCAGTTTCGGGACAGGGGGCTTTGGCTACACCTTC. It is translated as CASSFGTGGFGYTF.

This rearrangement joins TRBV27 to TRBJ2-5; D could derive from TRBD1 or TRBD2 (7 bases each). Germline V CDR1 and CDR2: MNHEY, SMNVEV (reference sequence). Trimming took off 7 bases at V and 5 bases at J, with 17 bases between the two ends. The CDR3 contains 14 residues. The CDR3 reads CASKAQGREETQYF. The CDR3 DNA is TGTGCCAGCAAGGCACAGGGGCGGGAGGAGACCCAGTACTTC.

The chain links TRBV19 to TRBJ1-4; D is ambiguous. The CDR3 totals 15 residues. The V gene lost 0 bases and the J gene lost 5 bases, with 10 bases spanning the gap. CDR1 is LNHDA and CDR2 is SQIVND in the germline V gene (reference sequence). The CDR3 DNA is TGTGCCAGTAGTATAGATCTCCGTCTGAATGAAAAACTGTTTTTT. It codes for CASSIDLRLNEKLFF.

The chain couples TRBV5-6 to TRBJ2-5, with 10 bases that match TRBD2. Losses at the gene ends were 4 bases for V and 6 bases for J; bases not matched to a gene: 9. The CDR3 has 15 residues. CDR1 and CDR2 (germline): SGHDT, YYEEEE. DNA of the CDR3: TGTGCCAGCAGCGAACAGCGGGGGGGCCTGAAGACCCAGTACTTC. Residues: CASSEQRGGLKTQYF.

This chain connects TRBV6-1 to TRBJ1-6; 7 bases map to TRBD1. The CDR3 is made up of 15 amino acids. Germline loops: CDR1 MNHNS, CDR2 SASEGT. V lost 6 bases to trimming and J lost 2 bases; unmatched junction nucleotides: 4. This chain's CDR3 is CASRTGTAYNSPLHF. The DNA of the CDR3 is TGTGCCAGCAGGACAGGGACCGCCTATAATTCACCCCTCCACTTT.

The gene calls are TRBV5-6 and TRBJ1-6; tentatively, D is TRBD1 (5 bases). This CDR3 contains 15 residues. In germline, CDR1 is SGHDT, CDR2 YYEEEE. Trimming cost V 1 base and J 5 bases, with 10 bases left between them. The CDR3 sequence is CASSLSGTNNSPLHF. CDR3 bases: TGTGCCAGCAGCTTGAGCGGGACGAATAATTCACCCCTCCACTTT.

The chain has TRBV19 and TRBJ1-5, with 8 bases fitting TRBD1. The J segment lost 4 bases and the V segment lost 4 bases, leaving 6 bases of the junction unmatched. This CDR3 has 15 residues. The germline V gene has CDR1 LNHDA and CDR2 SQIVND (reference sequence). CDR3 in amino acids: CASSNADRVNQPQHF. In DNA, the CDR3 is TGTGCCAGTAGTAACGCGGACAGGGTGAATCAGCCCCAGCATTTT.

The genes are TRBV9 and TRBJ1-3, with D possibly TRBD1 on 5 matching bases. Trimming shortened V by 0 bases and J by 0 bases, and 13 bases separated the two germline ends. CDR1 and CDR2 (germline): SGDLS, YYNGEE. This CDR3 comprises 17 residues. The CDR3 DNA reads TGTGCCAGCAGCGTAGGGGGCAGGGTGAGCTCTGGAAACACCATATATTTT. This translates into CASSVGGRVSSGNTIYF. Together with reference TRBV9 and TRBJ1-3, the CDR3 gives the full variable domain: DSGVTQTPKHLITATGQRVTLRCSPRSGDLSVYWYQQSLDQGLQFLIQYYNGEERAKGNILERFSAQQFPDLHSELNLSSLELGDSALYFCASSVGGRVSSGNTIYFGEGSWLTVV.

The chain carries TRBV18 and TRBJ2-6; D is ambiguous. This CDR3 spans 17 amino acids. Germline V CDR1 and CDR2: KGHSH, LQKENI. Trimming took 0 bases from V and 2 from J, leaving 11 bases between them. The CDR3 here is CASSPPGMSAGANVLTF. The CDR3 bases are TGTGCCAGCTCACCACCAGGTATGAGCGCTGGGGCCAACGTCCTGACTTTC.

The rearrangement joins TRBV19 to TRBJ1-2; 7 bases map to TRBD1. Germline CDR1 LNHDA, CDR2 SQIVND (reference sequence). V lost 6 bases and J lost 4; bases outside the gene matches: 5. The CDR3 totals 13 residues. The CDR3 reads CASRTGTVYGYTF. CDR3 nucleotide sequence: TGTGCCAGTAGGACAGGGACGGTCTATGGCTACACCTTC.

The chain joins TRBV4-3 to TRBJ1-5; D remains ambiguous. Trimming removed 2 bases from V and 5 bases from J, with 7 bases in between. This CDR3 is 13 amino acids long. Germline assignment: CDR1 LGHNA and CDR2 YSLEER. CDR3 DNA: TGCGCCAGCAGCCAATTTAGGGATCAGCCCCAGCATTTT. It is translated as CASSQFRDQPQHF.

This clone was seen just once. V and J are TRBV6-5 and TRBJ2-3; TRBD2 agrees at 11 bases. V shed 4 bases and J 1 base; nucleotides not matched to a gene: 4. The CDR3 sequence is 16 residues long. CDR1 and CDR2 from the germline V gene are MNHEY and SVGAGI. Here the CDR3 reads CASSSLAGGRTDTQYF. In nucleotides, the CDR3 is TGTGCCAGCAGTTCCCTAGCGGGGGGCCGCACAGATACGCAGTATTTT.

The CDR3 loop reads CASSPATGGGIQYF. DNA of the CDR3: TGTGCCAGCAGTCCCGCAACAGGAGGGGGCATTCAGTACTTC. The rearrangement uses TRBV7-3 and TRBJ2-4; tentatively, D is TRBD1 or TRBD2 (6 bases each). In germline, CDR1 is SGHTA, CDR2 FQGTGA. The CDR3 covers 14 residues. Trimming left V 6 bases short and J 9 bases short, with 18 bases between.

The CDR3 is CASSPDRGDGYTF. CDR3 DNA sequence: TGCGCCAGCAGTCCCGACAGGGGTGATGGCTACACCTTC. V gene TRBV5-1 combines with J gene TRBJ1-2, with 8 bases lining up with TRBD1. V trimming: 5 bases; J trimming: 6 bases; junction bases outside the gene matches: 6. Germline CDR1 reads SGHRS; CDR2 reads YFSETQ. The CDR3 length is 13 residues.

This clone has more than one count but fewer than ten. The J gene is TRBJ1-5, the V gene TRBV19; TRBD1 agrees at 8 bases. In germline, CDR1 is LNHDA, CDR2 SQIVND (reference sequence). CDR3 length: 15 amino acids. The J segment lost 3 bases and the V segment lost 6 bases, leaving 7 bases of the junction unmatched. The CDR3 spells CASSPQTGVNQPQHF. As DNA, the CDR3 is TGTGCCAGTAGCCCCCAGACAGGGGTCAATCAGCCCCAGCATTTT. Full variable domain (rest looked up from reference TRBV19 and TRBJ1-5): DGGITQSPKYLFRKEGQNVTLSCEQNLNHDAMYWYRQDPGQGLRLIYYSQIVNDFQKGDIAEGYSVSREKKESFPLTVTSAQKNPTAFYLCASSPQTGVNQPQHFGDGTRLSIL.

CDR3 coding DNA: TGCGCCAGCAGCCAAGATCAAGAAGGCAGGGTGGCTTTCTTT. Its protein product is CASSQDQEGRVAFF. V gene TRBV4-1 combines with J gene TRBJ1-1, with a possible D match to TRBD1 (5 bases). This CDR3 is built from 14 residues. V lost 0 bases, J lost 11 bases, and 16 bases lay in between. Germline values: CDR1 MGHRA, CDR2 YSYEKL.

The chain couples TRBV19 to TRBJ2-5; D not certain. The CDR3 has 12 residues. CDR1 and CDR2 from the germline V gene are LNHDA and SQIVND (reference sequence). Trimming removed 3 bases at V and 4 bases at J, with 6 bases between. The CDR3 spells CASSMGIETQYF. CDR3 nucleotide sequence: TGTGCCAGTAGTATGGGGATAGAGACCCAGTACTTC.

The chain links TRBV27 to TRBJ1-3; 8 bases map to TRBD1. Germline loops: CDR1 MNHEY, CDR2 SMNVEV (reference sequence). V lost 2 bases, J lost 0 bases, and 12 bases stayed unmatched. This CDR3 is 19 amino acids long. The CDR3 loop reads CASSLILGDRKSSGNTIYF. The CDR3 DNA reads TGTGCCAGCAGTTTAATTTTAGGGGACAGGAAAAGCTCTGGAAACACCATATATTTT.

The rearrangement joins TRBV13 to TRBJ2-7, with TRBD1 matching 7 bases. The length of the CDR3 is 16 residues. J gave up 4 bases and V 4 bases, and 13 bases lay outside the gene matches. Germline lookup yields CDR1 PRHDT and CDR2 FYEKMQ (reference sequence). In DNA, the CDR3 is TGTGCCAGCAGCTCCCAGACTCCGGGACAGTGGTACGAGCAGTACTTC. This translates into CASSSQTPGQWYEQYF.

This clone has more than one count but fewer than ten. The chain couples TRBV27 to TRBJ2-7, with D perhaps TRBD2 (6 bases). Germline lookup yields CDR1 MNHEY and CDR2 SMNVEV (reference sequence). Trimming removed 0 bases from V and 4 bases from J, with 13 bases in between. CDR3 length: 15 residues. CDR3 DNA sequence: TGTGCCAGCAGTTTATCGTCGCTAGCGCAATACGAGCAGTACTTC. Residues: CASSLSSLAQYEQYF.

CDR3 residues: CASSGTGVGNQPQHF. CDR3 in DNA: TGTGCCAGCAGCGGGACAGGGGTGGGCAATCAGCCCCAGCATTTT. This sequence joins TRBV2 and TRBJ1-5; TRBD1 agrees at 10 bases. Germline CDR1 reads SNHLY; CDR2 reads FYNNEI. This CDR3 comprises 15 residues. The V gene end was trimmed by 6 bases and the J gene end by 2 bases; junction bases not matched to a gene: 4. Variable domain in full (rest from reference TRBV2 and TRBJ1-5): EPEVTQTPSHQVTQMGQEVILRCVPISNHLYFYWYRQILGQKVEFLVSFYNNEISEKSEIFDDQFSVERPDGSNFTLKIRSTKLEDSAMYFCASSGTGVGNQPQHFGDGTRLSIL.

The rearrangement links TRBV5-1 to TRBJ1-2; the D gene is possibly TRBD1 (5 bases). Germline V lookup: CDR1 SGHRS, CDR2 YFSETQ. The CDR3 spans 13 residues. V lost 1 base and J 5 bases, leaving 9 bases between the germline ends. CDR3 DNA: TGCGCCAGCAGCTTGAGCGGGGGATATGGCTACACCTTC. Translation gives CASSLSGGYGYTF. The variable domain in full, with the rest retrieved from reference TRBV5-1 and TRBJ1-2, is KAGVTQTPRYLIKTRGQQVTLSCSPISGHRSVSWYQQTPGQGLQFLFEYFSETQRNKGNFPGRFSGRQFSNSRSEMNVSTLELGDSALYLCASSLSGGYGYTFGSGTRLTVV.

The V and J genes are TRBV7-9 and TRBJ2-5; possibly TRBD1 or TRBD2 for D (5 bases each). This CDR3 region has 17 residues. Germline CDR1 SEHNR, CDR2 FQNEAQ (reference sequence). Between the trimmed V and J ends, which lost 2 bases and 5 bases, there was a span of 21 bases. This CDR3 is CASSLSFGTASRETQYF. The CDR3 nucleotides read TGTGCCAGCAGCTTATCTTTTGGGACCGCCTCTAGGGAGACCCAGTACTTC.

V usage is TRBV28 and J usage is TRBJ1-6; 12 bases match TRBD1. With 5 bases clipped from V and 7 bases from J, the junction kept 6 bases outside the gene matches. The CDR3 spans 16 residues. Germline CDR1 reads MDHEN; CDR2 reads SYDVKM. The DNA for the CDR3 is TGTGCCAGCAGTCCACCCGGGACAGGGGGCAATTCACCCCTCCACTTT. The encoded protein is CASSPPGTGGNSPLHF.

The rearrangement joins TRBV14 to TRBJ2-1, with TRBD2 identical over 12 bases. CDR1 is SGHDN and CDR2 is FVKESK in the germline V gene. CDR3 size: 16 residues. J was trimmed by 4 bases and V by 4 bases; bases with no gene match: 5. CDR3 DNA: TGTGCCAGCAGCCTCCAGACTAGCGGGGGTTACAATGAGCAGTTCTTC. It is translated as CASSLQTSGGYNEQFF.

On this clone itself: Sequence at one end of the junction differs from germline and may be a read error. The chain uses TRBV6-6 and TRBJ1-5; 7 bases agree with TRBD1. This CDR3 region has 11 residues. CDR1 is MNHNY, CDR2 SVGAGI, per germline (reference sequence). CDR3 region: CASRSDRVQEF. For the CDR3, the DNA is TGTGCCAGCAGGTCCGACAGGGTCCAGGAATTT.

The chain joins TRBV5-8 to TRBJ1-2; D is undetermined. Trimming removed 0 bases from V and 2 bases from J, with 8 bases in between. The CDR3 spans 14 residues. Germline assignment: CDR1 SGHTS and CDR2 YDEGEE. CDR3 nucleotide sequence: TGTGCCAGCAGCTTGGAGGCGGTGAACTATGGCTACACCTTC. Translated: CASSLEAVNYGYTF.